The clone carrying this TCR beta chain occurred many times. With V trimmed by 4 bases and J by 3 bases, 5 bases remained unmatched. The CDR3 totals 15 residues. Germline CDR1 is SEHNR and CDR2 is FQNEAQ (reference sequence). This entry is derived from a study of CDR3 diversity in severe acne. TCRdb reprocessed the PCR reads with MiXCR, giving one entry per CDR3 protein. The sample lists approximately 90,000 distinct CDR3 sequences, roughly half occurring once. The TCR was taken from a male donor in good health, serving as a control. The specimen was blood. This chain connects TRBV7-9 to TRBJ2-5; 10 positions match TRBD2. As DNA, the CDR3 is TGTGCCAGCAGCTCCTTAGCGGGGGGCAAAGAGACCCAGTACTTC. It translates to CASSSLAGGKETQYF.